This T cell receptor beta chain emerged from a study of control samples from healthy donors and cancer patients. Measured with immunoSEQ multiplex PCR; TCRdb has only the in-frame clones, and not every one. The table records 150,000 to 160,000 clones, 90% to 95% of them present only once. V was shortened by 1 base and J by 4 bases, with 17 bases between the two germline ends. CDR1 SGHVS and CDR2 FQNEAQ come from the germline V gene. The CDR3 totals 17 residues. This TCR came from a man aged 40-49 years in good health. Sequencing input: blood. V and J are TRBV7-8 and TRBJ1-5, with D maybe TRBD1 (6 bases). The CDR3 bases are TGTGCCAGCAGCTTAGGATTAATTGGACAGAAGAATCAGCCCCAGCATTTT. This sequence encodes CASSLGLIGQKNQPQHF.